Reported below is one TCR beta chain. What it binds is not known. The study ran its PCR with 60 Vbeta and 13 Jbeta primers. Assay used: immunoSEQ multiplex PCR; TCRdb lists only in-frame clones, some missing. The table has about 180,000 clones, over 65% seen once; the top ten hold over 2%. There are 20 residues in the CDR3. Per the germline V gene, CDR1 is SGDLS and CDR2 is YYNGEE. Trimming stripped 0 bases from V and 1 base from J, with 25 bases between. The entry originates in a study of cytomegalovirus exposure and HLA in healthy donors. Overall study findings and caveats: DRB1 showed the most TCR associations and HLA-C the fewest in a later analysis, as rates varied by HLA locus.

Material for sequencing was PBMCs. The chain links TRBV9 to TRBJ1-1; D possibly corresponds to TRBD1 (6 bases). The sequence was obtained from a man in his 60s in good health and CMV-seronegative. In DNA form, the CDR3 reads TGTGCCAGCAGCGTAGGAACCGCTGTGAGGGGGTCACAGAAGAACACTGAAGCTTTCTTT. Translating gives CASSVGTAVRGSQKNTEAFF.